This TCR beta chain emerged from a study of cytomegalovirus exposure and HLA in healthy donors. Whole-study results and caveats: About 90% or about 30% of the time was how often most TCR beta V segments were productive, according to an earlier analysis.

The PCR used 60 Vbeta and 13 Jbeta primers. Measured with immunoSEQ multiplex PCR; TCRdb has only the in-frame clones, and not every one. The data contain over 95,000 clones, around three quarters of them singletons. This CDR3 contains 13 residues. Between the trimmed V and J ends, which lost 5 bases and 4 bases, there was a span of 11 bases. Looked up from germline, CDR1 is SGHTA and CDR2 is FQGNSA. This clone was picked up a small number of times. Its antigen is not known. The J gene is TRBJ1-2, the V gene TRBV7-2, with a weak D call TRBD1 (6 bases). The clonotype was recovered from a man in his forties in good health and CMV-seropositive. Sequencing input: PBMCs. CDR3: CASSTDRFYGYTF. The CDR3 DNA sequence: TGTGCCAGCAGCACAGACAGGTTCTATGGCTACACCTTC.